The 15 T cell receptor beta chains below were found in one sample sequenced in a study of blood T cell repertoires in COVID-19. This table comes from immunoSEQ multiplex PCR, and its TCRdb copy is limited to in-frame clones, with some not included. The sample comprises over 100,000 clones, roughly 80% of which are singletons, and 7% to 9% rests with the top ten. Sequenced sample: peripheral blood. The receptors shown here come from a man between 65 and 80 years old with acute or convalescent COVID-19.

The chain couples TRBV27 to TRBJ2-3; a weak D match, TRBD2 (7 bases). Per germline, CDR1 MNHEY and CDR2 SMNVEV (reference sequence). The CDR3 has 17 residues. V was trimmed by 8 bases and J by 0 bases, leaving 21 bases between them. The chain's CDR3 is CASVAVRGGRSTDTQYF. The CDR3 DNA is TGTGCCAGCGTGGCGGTGAGGGGGGGGCGAAGCACAGATACGCAGTATTTT.

V usage is TRBV28 and J usage is TRBJ1-6; tentative D call: TRBD1 (5 bases). The V and J ends lost 8 bases and 5 bases respectively, with 16 bases between them. The CDR3 is 15 residues long. Germline values: CDR1 MDHEN, CDR2 SYDVKM. Here the CDR3 DNA reads TGTGCCAGCCGGGGGTCCCAAGGAGATAATTCACCCCTCCACTTT. Translating it yields CASRGSQGDNSPLHF.

The chain joins TRBV7-3 to TRBJ1-2; 11 bases line up with TRBD1. V shed 5 bases and J 5 bases; nucleotides not matched to a gene: 7. CDR3 length equals 15 residues. The germline V gene has CDR1 SGHTA and CDR2 FQGTGA. CDR3 coding DNA: TGTGCCAGCAGCACCGGGACAGGGGGGCCGTATGGCTACACCTTC. It is translated as CASSTGTGGPYGYTF.

V is TRBV18 and J is TRBJ1-1; 7 bases map to TRBD1. The CDR3 covers 15 residues. Looked up from germline, CDR1 is KGHSH and CDR2 is LQKENI. Trimming took 4 bases from V and 1 from J; bases not matched to a gene: 6. CDR3 region: CASSQGGQKNTEAFF. The CDR3 coding sequence is TGTGCCAGCTCACAGGGGGGACAGAAGAACACTGAAGCTTTCTTT.

This chain links TRBV4-1 with TRBJ2-1; 14 bases match TRBD2. CDR3 length equals 17 residues. With 0 bases clipped from V and 5 bases from J, the junction kept 3 bases outside the gene matches. Germline CDR1 MGHRA, CDR2 YSYEKL. CDR3 bases: TGCGCCAGCAGCCAAGACATGGGACTAGCGGGGGACAATGAGCAGTTCTTC. Amino acid sequence: CASSQDMGLAGDNEQFF.

The CDR3 sequence is CSASASRQRRSEAFF. CDR3 coding DNA: TGCAGTGCTAGTGCCTCGCGCCAAAGGAGGAGTGAAGCTTTCTTT. The chain joins TRBV20-1 to TRBJ1-1, with no clear D. Between the trimmed V and J ends, which lost 3 bases and 7 bases, there was a span of 21 bases. The germline CDR1 and CDR2 sequences are DFQATT and SNEGSKA (reference sequence). CDR3 length equals 15 residues.

The chain has TRBV10-3 and TRBJ1-1; D gene ambiguous. The germline V and J ends were trimmed by 6 bases and 8 bases, with 22 bases remaining between them. This CDR3 is built from 15 residues. Per germline, CDR1 ENHRY and CDR2 SYGVKD. For the CDR3, the DNA is TGTGCCATCAGCCAAAGACCCACTAACAGCGGGGAAGCTTTCTTT. Amino acid sequence: CAISQRPTNSGEAFF.

This sequence joins TRBV10-1 and TRBJ2-1; 12 bases line up with TRBD2. CDR3 length: 19 amino acids. Germline V gene data show CDR1 as WNHNN and CDR2 as SYGVQD (reference sequence). V gave up 4 bases and J gave up 0 bases; unmatched junction bases: 10. CDR3 residues: CASSGGASGRALSYNEQFF. DNA for the CDR3: TGCGCCAGCAGTGGCGGGGCTAGCGGGAGGGCCCTCTCCTACAATGAGCAGTTCTTC.

This chain uses TRBV19 with TRBJ2-1; 9 bases line up with TRBD2. This CDR3 has 17 residues. In germline, CDR1 is LNHDA, CDR2 SQIVND (reference sequence). V lost 5 bases and J lost 4; bases outside the gene matches: 12. CDR3 coding DNA: TGTGCCAGTAGTCTCCGCGTGGCGGGAGGGAGTTACAATGAGCAGTTCTTC. This sequence encodes CASSLRVAGGSYNEQFF.

The chain is built from TRBV2 and TRBJ1-1, with D tentatively TRBD1 (5 bases). The length of the CDR3 is 15 residues. CDR1 is SNHLY and CDR2 is FYNNEI in the germline V gene. The V and J ends lost 4 bases and 4 bases respectively, with 16 bases between them. The CDR3 DNA follows: TGTGCCAGCAGTGCTACAGGTACCTCGAGCACTGAAGCTTTCTTT. It codes for CASSATGTSSTEAFF.

This clone has just a few counts. The V gene is TRBV7-3, the J gene TRBJ2-1; the match to TRBD2 covers 9 bases. CDR3 length: 16 amino acids. Germline values: CDR1 SGHTA, CDR2 FQGTGA. After removal of 5 bases from V and 2 bases from J, the junction contained 7 bases not matched to a gene. CDR3 sequence (DNA): TGTGCCAGCAGCCCCCGGACTAGCGCCACCTACAATGAGCAGTTCTTC. Its protein is CASSPRTSATYNEQFF.

V usage is TRBV5-1 and J usage is TRBJ1-2, with 10 bases aligning to TRBD1. The CDR3 loop spans 15 amino acids. CDR1 SGHRS and CDR2 YFSETQ come from the germline V gene. V lost 4 bases to trimming and J lost 5 bases; unmatched junction nucleotides: 8. The CDR3, as DNA: TGCGCCAGCAGCGAGGGGACAGGGGTGATTTATGGCTACACCTTC. It codes for CASSEGTGVIYGYTF.

The rearrangement links TRBV5-1 to TRBJ1-1, with D hard to call. From germline, CDR1 is SGHRS and CDR2 YFSETQ. With 0 bases removed from V and 5 bases from J, the gap between germline ends came to 8 bases. The CDR3 spans 13 residues. The CDR3 nucleotides read TGCGCCAGCAGCTTGGAAGACAAAACTGAAGCTTTCTTT. This sequence encodes CASSLEDKTEAFF.

The chain joins TRBV3-1 (or the pseudogene TRBV3-2) to TRBJ2-4; 11 bases are a match to TRBD2. The junction had 10 bases not matched to a gene; V was cut back by 4 bases and J by 8 bases. This CDR3 contains 16 residues. Germline V gene sequence: CDR1 LGHDT, CDR2 YNNKEL (reference sequence). CDR3 bases: TGTGCCAGCAGCCTCCCATTTAGCGGGGGGGTGCACATTCAGTACTTC. It specifies CASSLPFSGGVHIQYF.

The gene calls are TRBV30 and TRBJ1-3; 7 bases agree with TRBD1. Germline lookup yields CDR1 GTSNPN and CDR2 SVGIG (reference sequence). The V segment lost 3 bases and the J segment 7 bases; nucleotides outside the gene matches: 6. There are 13 residues in the CDR3. The CDR3 is CAWSYDRANTIYF. CDR3 coding DNA: TGTGCCTGGAGCTACGACAGGGCTAACACCATATATTTT. The complete variable domain, with remaining parts taken from reference TRBV30 and TRBJ1-3, reads SQTIHQWPATLVQPVGSPLSLECTVEGTSNPNLYWYRQAAGRGLQLLFYSVGIGQISSEVPQNLSASRPQDRQFILSSKKLLLSDSGFYLCAWSYDRANTIYFGEGSWLTVV.